What follows describes a single T cell receptor beta chain. Enrolled during active infection, Seattle patients were then followed longitudinally. Data came from immunoSEQ multiplex PCR; TCRdb stores just in-frame clones and leaves some out. This table has about 230,000 clones, 70% to 90% appearing once. The data belong to a study of blood T cell repertoires in COVID-19. Study overall: There were acute and convalescent COVID-19 samples, and they came from the United States, Italy and Spain.

Germline V gives CDR1 SEHNR, CDR2 FQNEAQ (reference sequence). The ends lost 4 bases at V and 4 bases at J; junction bases unmatched: 11. CDR3 length: 16 amino acids. This chain uses TRBV7-9 with TRBJ2-7, with 9 nucleotides matching TRBD1. The sequence came from a man in his fifties or sixties with COVID-19, enrolled during active disease. Sequenced material: peripheral blood. The CDR3 DNA follows: TGTGCCAGCAGCTCCTCACATAGACAGGGGGGGTACGAGCAGTACTTC. Translated: CASSSSHRQGGYEQYF.